This record covers a single T cell receptor beta chain. Through a sample-barcoded 5' primer and a J-beta primer mix, a second PCR was run for roughly 6 to 11 cycles. A template-switch adaptor containing 12 random nucleotides labeled each cDNA molecule. TCRdb re-called the 5' RACE reads through MiXCR, storing one row per CDR3 protein. Of fewer than 1,000,000 distinct CDR3 sequences in the sample, about 46% were seen once. This sample was taken from a study of blood T cells in healthy people across ages. This CDR3 has 16 residues. Trimming removed 3 bases at V and 4 bases at J, with 17 bases between. From germline, CDR1 is SGHAT and CDR2 FQNNGV.

The receptor was isolated from a man older than 75 in good health. Sequenced input: blood. The chain links TRBV11-2 to TRBJ2-3, with D perhaps matching TRBD2 (6 bases). The CDR3 nucleotides are TGTGCCAGCAGCTTTTTTCGGGGGTCGGGGCCAGATACGCAGTATTTT. This sequence encodes CASSFFRGSGPDTQYF.